This TCR beta chain originates from a study of T cell responses to AZD1222 COVID-19 vaccine (dated by TCRdb to the early 2020s). For the study in its entirety: AZD1222 recipients given second doses at about 4 weeks or at about 12 weeks were pooled, since spike-specific TCR depth and breadth were not found to differ between the two schedules. TCR sequencing covered more than 230 trial participants: roughly 200 given two doses of AZD1222 and around 26 given two doses of MenACWY control vaccine. Trial participants were enrolled by age into 18-55, 56-69 and 70-plus year subgroups, with approximately 150, 28 and 58 TCR-sequenced participants respectively.

From the germline V gene (reference sequence), CDR1 is LNHDA and CDR2 is SQIVND. V is cut by 2 bases and J by 8 bases, and the space between the germline ends is 22 bases. Reading from cysteine to phenylalanine, the CDR3 counts 18 amino acids. Just the 54-base CDR3 DNA is kept, in frame starting at base 1. The CDR3 regions of human TCRbeta chains were subjected to immunosequencing. Regarding the original processing steps: Repertoire TCRs were matched against a reference library of SARS-CoV-2-specific TCRs generated with the MIRA antigen-specificity platform. Breadth meant the fraction of unique TCRs that were SARS-CoV-2-associated, whereas depth meant the fraction of total T cells that were SARS-CoV-2-associated. Using the MIRA data, each spike-specific TCR was mapped to the spike region that the TCR reacts to and placed in a CD4 or CD8 class. Log10-transformed breadth and depth values were compared by one-way ANOVA with Sidak's multiple comparisons tests. The table comes from immuneACCESS by way of TCRdb, which keeps in-frame sequences with V and J called. Part of the clones is missing from these tables; in studies checked, under half for an unresolved V gene and the rest for unknown reasons. V, J and clone size are taken as reported in that table, and D and trimming were inferred from the DNA itself. In this sample the table shows fewer than 150,000 clones, over 90% of which occur a single time. Jointly, the top ten make up 0.91% of the sample.

The time point label here, explained by the study, means: baseline before first vaccination. Vaccinee samples were obtained from the UK trials COV001 and COV002, which included a single-blind randomized controlled phase 2/3 trial of AZD1222 (ChAdOx1 nCoV-19) in healthy adults. For TCRbeta chain sequencing, PBMC samples from trial participants were taken at day 0 and at day 28 after the second dose. As regards this clone: Its antigen target is currently unknown. No much larger clone exists at a distance of one base, and base qualities are not known.

The research as a whole found: Reportedly, almost half of the unique spike-specific TCRs recognized epitopes lying outside the regions that are mutated in the B.1.351 and B.1.1.7 variants. Because no samples from the day 14 peak response were available, repertoires could be characterized only after the peak T cell response. After two AZD1222 doses, both the breadth and the depth of spike-specific TCRs were significantly higher than at day 0 and than in MenACWY recipients. The 56-69-year group was small, and its depth increase did not reach significance, likely because of low power. Conclusions about previously exposed vaccinees are limited, since just 5 to 7 AZD1222 recipients were seropositive for SARS-CoV-2 at baseline. Most participants were white British and females outnumbered males, and the authors suggested that clonal diversity may have been underestimated. The whole spike protein was spanned by vaccine-associated CD4 TCRs, and dominant responses were seen in regions 160-218 and 743-854.

This clonotype was sampled from an adult in good health. The chain employs TRBV19 and TRBJ1-6; tentative D gene TRBD1, with 5 bases matching. Sample: peripheral blood, taken on day 0 of AZD1222 vaccination. The nucleotides read TGTGCCAGTAGTATAAGAGGGACGGTGGCAGGACCGCATTCACCCCTCCACTTT. It translates to CASSIRGTVAGPHSPLHF.